Sequencing of this T cell receptor (beta chain) was carried out in a study of vaccination effects on CD4 cells after COVID-19. A word on this clone: What it recognizes is unknown. Other DNA sequences in this sample translate to the same CDR3.

Viral peptide pools were used in the ViraFEST assay to expand antigen-specific CD4+ T cells, and sequencing came afterward. Isolation of CD4+ T cells took place after nine to ten days of culture. Each participant received a vaccine that was either BNT162b2 or mRNA-1273, given as two doses. Trimming left V 3 bases short and J 5 bases short, with 4 bases between. CDR3 length: 11 residues. Sequenced by immunoSEQ multiplex PCR; TCRdb stores in-frame clones only, minus some. The table includes 75,000 or so clones, around four fifths detected once. This receptor was taken from a human donor who received a COVID-19 vaccine. The sequencing here drew on CD4+ T cells from PBMCs cultured with HCoV-OC43 spike peptides, taken after COVID-19 vaccination. Subset in this sample: HCoV-OC43 spike overlapping peptide pool stimulation. The rearrangement links TRBV12-3 or TRBV12-4 to TRBJ2-5; no firm D call. In DNA form, the CDR3 reads TGTGCCAGCAGTTTCGGGGAGACCCAGTACTTC. Amino acid sequence: CASSFGETQYF.